The 6 T cell receptor beta chains below come from one sample, sequenced in a study of Graves' ophthalmopathy and Graves' hyperthyroidism (dated by TCRdb to the late 2010s). TCRdb shows the sequencer as Illumina HiSeq 2000. TCR beta CDR3 regions were amplified from RNA transcripts for repertoire sequencing. A first-round RT-PCR used HTBI primers with the Qiagen OneStep RT-PCR kit, followed by a second-round multiplex PCR, size selection and purification. The public reads were reprocessed in TCRdb via fastp at Q25 and MiXCR, keeping in-frame beta chains. Rows matching on CDR3 protein sequence are summarized as one entry with the most common DNA and genes. The sample data list some 350,000 distinct CDR3 sequences, and 17% of these were observed just once. The biggest ten clones account for roughly 2.4% of the sample. Sample: peripheral blood. Every receptor here comes from an adult woman with stable Graves' hyperthyroidism.

There are many counts of this clonotype. The chain links TRBV6-2 or TRBV6-3 to TRBJ1-5; maybe TRBD1 (5 bases). The CDR3 covers 15 residues. Germline CDR1 is MNHEY and CDR2 is SVGEGT. V was cut by 2 bases and J by 2 bases, with 10 bases left in between. CDR3 sequence (DNA): TGTGCCAGCAGTTACAAGGGGTTCGGCAATCAGCCCCAGCATTTT. Translating gives CASSYKGFGNQPQHF.

This chain joins TRBV6-7 and TRBJ2-5; D is uncertain. TRBV6-7 is given ORF status, its function remaining uncertain. The V and J ends lost 3 bases and 4 bases respectively, with 18 bases between them. The CDR3 spans 16 residues. CDR3 coding DNA: TGTGCCAGCAGTTATATCCCGGCAGGAAATGGAGAGACCCAGTACTTC. It is translated as CASSYIPAGNGETQYF.

There are many counts of this clonotype. The rearrangement uses TRBV18 and TRBJ2-5; no reliable D call. Trimming removed 1 base from V and 5 bases from J, with 8 bases in between. CDR3 length: 13 residues. Germline assignment: CDR1 KGHSH and CDR2 LQKENI. CDR3 amino acids: CASSPHIRETQYF. Here the CDR3 DNA reads TGTGCCAGCTCACCACACATCAGGGAGACCCAGTACTTC.

This clonotype occurred many times. The chain employs TRBV30 and TRBJ1-6, with no clear D. V was clipped by 4 bases and J by 8 bases, with 9 bases between them. Germline V gene sequence: CDR1 GTSNPN, CDR2 SVGIG (reference sequence). The CDR3 has 12 amino acids. As DNA, the CDR3 is TGTGCCTGGACGGATTGGGATTCACCCCTCCACTTT. It is translated as CAWTDWDSPLHF.

This clonotype was counted between two and nine times. This chain links TRBV3-1 with TRBJ1-1; D not certain. Trimming pared 3 bases from V and 1 base from J, leaving 9 bases between. This CDR3 has 14 residues. Per germline, CDR1 LGHDT and CDR2 YNNKEL (reference sequence). CDR3 in DNA: TGTGCCAGCAGCCAGGTTACAGAGAACACTGAAGCTTTCTTT. Amino acid sequence: CASSQVTENTEAFF.

This clonotype was seen many times. The chain carries TRBV30 and TRBJ1-1; no firm D call. Germline CDR1 is GTSNPN and CDR2 is SVGIG (reference sequence). V lost 3 bases to trimming and J lost 3 bases, with 8 bases between them. The CDR3 consists of 12 residues. This chain's CDR3 is CAWRREDTEAFF. The CDR3 region has the DNA TGTGCCTGGAGAAGGGAGGACACTGAAGCTTTCTTT.